The source of this TCR beta chain is a study of blood T cells in healthy people across ages. Study-level points and caveats: Diversity was higher, and naive CD4+ cells more numerous, in long-lived donors than in aged donors.

This clonotype appeared once. No antigen is known for it. Drawn from each donor were ten milliliters of peripheral blood. Isolation recovered at least 6.5 million PBMCs from every sample. PCR was performed a second time for about 7 to 12 cycles using a sample-barcoded 5' primer and a J-beta primer mix. TCRdb called the 5' RACE reads again in MiXCR, with one record for every CDR3 protein. The table includes about 690,000 distinct CDR3 sequences, around 41% detected once. V was cut by 3 bases and J by 11 bases, with 13 bases left in between. Germline assignment: CDR1 MDHEN and CDR2 SYDVKM. The CDR3 runs to 12 residues.

The source is a man older than 75 in good health. The chain has TRBV28 and TRBJ1-1; D is ambiguous. Sequenced input: blood. In nucleotides, the CDR3 is TGTGCCAGCAGTTTTAGGGAGGGTGCGGCTTTCTTT. Translation gives CASSFREGAAFF.